These T cell receptor beta chains were read from a single sample in a study of blood T cell repertoires in COVID-19. Assay: immunoSEQ multiplex PCR; the TCRdb copy retains only in-frame clones and omits some. The table lists 170,000 or so clones, around 90% of them singletons. Sequencing used peripheral blood. The receptors derive from a middle-aged man with active or convalescent COVID-19. The CDR3 runs from the conserved cysteine through the conserved F or W. A D gene is named only where the DNA matches it firmly. Size tells how often a clone was seen (once, few, many) or the class of an expanded clone, and some rows leave it out.

V gene	J gene	clone size	D gene	CDR3 protein	CDR3 DNA
TRBV6-1	TRBJ1-6	NA	TRBD1	CASSESPTGTGSPLHF	TGTGCCAGCAGTGAATCTCCGACAGGGACGGGGTCACCCCTCCACTTT
TRBV28	TRBJ1-5	NA	TRBD1	CASTLGQGWQPQHF	TGTGCCAGCACCCTCGGACAGGGTTGGCAGCCCCAGCATTTT
TRBV27	TRBJ1-1	NA	NA	CASSLFGGYTEAFF	TGTGCCAGCAGTTTATTCGGGGGGTACACTGAAGCTTTCTTT
TRBV5-1	TRBJ1-1	NA	NA	CASSFRQINTEAFF	TGCGCCAGCAGCTTCCGACAGATAAACACTGAAGCTTTCTTT
TRBV2	TRBJ1-5	NA	NA	CASSEGTQGNQPQHF	TGTGCCAGCAGTGAAGGGACCCAGGGGAATCAGCCCCAGCATTTT
TRBV28	TRBJ1-5	once	NA	CASSLIGGGQPQHF	TGTGCCAGCAGTTTAATCGGGGGGGGTCAGCCCCAGCATTTT
TRBV18	TRBJ1-5	few	TRBD1	CASSPTGPNQPQHF	TGTGCCAGCTCACCGACAGGGCCCAATCAGCCCCAGCATTTT
TRBV11-2	TRBJ1-6	few	TRBD1	CASRTLTGANSPLHF	TGTGCCAGCAGGACCTTGACAGGGGCGAATTCACCCCTCCACTTT
TRBV6-2/TRBV6-3	TRBJ2-7	NA	NA	CASSPRRAYEQYF	TGTGCCAGCAGCCCAAGGAGGGCCTACGAGCAGTACTTC
TRBV9	TRBJ2-2	NA	NA	CASSVGSSIGELFF	TGTGCCAGCAGCGTAGGATCTAGTATCGGGGAGCTGTTTTTT
TRBV5-4	TRBJ2-7	NA	TRBD1	CASSLGDRGDYEQYF	TGTGCCAGCAGCTTGGGGGACAGGGGGGACTACGAGCAGTACTTC
TRBV4-2	TRBJ1-3	NA	TRBD1	CASSPSDRDSGNTIYF	TGTGCCAGCAGCCCATCGGACAGGGACTCTGGAAACACCATATATTTT
TRBV28	TRBJ2-3	few	TRBD1	CASSLTGSTDTQYF	TGTGCCAGCAGCCTGACAGGGAGCACAGATACGCAGTATTTT
TRBV14	TRBJ2-2	NA	NA	CASSQDFYRQTGELFF	TGTGCCAGCAGCCAAGATTTCTACAGACAGACCGGGGAGCTGTTTTTT
TRBV6-2/TRBV6-3	TRBJ1-1	once	NA	CASSFQGGTEAFF	TGTGCCAGCAGTTTCCAGGGAGGGACTGAAGCTTTCTTT
TRBV3-1/TRBV3-2	TRBJ1-2	NA	NA	CASSQGGRSYTF	TGTGCCAGCAGCCAAGGTGGGAGGAGCTACACCTTC
TRBV5-5	TRBJ2-7	NA	NA	CASSREKGGYEQYF	TGTGCCAGCAGCCGGGAGAAGGGAGGCTACGAGCAGTACTTC
TRBV7-9	TRBJ2-2	NA	TRBD2	CASRRGGDNTGELFF	TGTGCCAGCAGACGCGGGGGAGATAACACCGGGGAGCTGTTTTTT
TRBV5-1	TRBJ1-4	NA	NA	CASSPGVLAGEKLFF	TGCGCCAGCAGCCCGGGGGTGCTGGCGGGTGAAAAACTGTTTTTT
TRBV29-1	TRBJ2-3	NA	NA	CSVVGGGTDTQYF	TGCAGCGTTGTGGGCGGGGGCACAGATACGCAGTATTTT
TRBV30	TRBJ2-3	medium-sized	TRBD2	CAWKEAGAVFTDTQYF	TGTGCCTGGAAAGAAGCGGGGGCCGTATTCACAGATACGCAGTATTTT
TRBV7-8	TRBJ1-4	NA	NA	CASSRTANEKLFF	TGTGCCAGCAGCCGTACAGCAAATGAAAAACTGTTTTTT
TRBV2	TRBJ2-2	NA	NA	CASSESGAGELFF	TGTGCCAGCAGTGAATCGGGGGCCGGGGAGCTGTTTTTT
TRBV7-9	TRBJ2-2	NA	NA	CASSLGQLTGELFF	TGTGCCAGCAGCTTAGGCCAACTCACCGGGGAGCTGTTTTTT
TRBV6-5	TRBJ1-2	NA	NA	CASSPGDLGGYTF	TGTGCCAGCAGTCCCGGGGATCTGGGCGGCTACACCTTC
TRBV30	TRBJ1-1	NA	NA	CAWERELLNTEAFF	TGTGCCTGGGAACGGGAATTATTGAACACTGAAGCTTTCTTT
TRBV5-8	TRBJ2-7	NA	NA	CASSQRILDLSAYEQYF	TGTGCCAGCAGCCAACGGATCCTGGACTTGAGCGCCTACGAGCAGTACTTC
TRBV20-1	TRBJ2-7	few	NA	CSASSGHEQYF	TGCAGTGCTAGTTCCGGTCACGAGCAGTACTTC
TRBV28	TRBJ1-5	NA	TRBD1	CASTQGDRGSNQPQHF	TGTGCCAGCACCCAAGGGGACAGGGGTAGCAATCAGCCCCAGCATTTT
TRBV7-9	TRBJ1-4	NA	TRBD1	CASSLGQGGEKLFF	TGTGCCAGCAGCTTAGGACAGGGCGGTGAAAAACTGTTTTTT
TRBV19	TRBJ1-6	NA	NA	CASSISRQPNSPLHF	TGTGCCAGTAGTATATCGAGACAACCTAATTCACCCCTCCACTTT
TRBV5-6	TRBJ2-3	few	TRBD2	CASSLMAQRGGSDTQYF	TGTGCCAGCAGCTTGATGGCCCAGCGGGGGGGTTCAGATACGCAGTATTTT